What follows is one T cell receptor beta chain and its context. The CDR3 has 12 amino acids. Germline assignment: CDR1 MGHDK and CDR2 SYGVNS. The V end was cut by 5 bases, the J end by 1 base, with 5 bases between. The sample belongs to a study of blood T cell repertoires in COVID-19. Study at large: T cells, B-cell-depleted T cells, or PBMCs provided the cDNA or gDNA that served as material.

Per the study methods: Amplification of reference gene primers provided the estimated nucleated cell counts. Some clones are missing from TCRdb's copy, which holds only in-frame ones; the method was immunoSEQ multiplex PCR. Clone size and the V and J calls come from that table; the DNA yielded D and trimming. The sample has 140,000 to 150,000 clones, over 80% seen once; the top ten hold about 3%. The rearrangement uses TRBV25-1 and TRBJ1-1, with unresolved D. The source is a woman aged 40 to 50 with active or convalescent COVID-19. The specimen sequenced was peripheral blood. The CDR3 reads CASSPWNTEAFF. The CDR3 nucleotides are TGTGCCAGCAGTCCCTGGAACACTGAAGCTTTCTTT.